These 2 T cell receptor beta chains were sequenced from one sample in a study of shared clonotypes between healthy human individuals. The method was immunoSEQ multiplex PCR; TCRdb's version includes in-frame clones alone and lacks a portion of them. The sample gives about 1.1 million clones, around 78% of which show up once; 0.5% to 0.65% is in the top ten. The sample consisted of memory CD4+ T cells from PBMCs. Indicated subset: CD45RA-negative fraction. These receptors all come from a man aged 18 to 29 in good health. Some clones in this sample may be carry-over from other donors' samples.

As concerns this clone: Other DNA sequences within the sample encode an identical CDR3. The chain employs TRBV7-9 and TRBJ1-2; 10 bases fit TRBD1. J lost 5 bases, V lost 5 bases, and 8 bases had no gene match. This CDR3 is 15 amino acids long. Per the germline V gene, CDR1 is SEHNR and CDR2 is FQNEAQ (reference sequence). The CDR3: CASSRTPGQGYGYTF. The CDR3 DNA follows: TGTGCCAGCAGCCGGACACCGGGACAGGGGTATGGCTACACCTTC.

This clone turned up a few times. The chain recombines TRBV7-8 with TRBJ1-1; TRBD1 is a possible D gene (5 bases). The CDR3 extends over 14 amino acids. V was cut by 2 bases and J by 4 bases, with 11 bases left in between. CDR1 is SGHVS, CDR2 FQNEAQ, per germline. The CDR3 spells CASSLPKGTTEAFF. CDR3 coding DNA: TGTGCCAGCAGCTTACCAAAGGGGACCACTGAAGCTTTCTTT.